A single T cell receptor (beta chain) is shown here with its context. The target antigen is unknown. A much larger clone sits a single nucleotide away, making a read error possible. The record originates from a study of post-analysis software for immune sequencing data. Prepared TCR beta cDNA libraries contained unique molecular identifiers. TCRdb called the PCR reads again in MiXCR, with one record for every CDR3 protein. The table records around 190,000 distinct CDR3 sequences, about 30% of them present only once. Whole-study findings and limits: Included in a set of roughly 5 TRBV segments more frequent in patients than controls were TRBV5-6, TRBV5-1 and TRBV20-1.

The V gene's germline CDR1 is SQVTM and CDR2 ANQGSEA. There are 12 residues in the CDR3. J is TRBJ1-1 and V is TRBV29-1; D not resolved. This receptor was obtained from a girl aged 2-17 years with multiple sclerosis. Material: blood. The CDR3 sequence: CSVERPNTETFF. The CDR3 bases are TGCAGCGTTGAACGGCCGAACACTGAAACTTTCTTT.